A selection of T cell receptor beta chains follows, all from one sample in a study of metastatic and nonmetastatic thyroid tumors. TCRdb reprocessed the PCR reads via MiXCR. The table has some 16,000 clones, 24% seen once. The sample was tumor tissue. The receptor set was obtained from a male donor with papillary thyroid cancer or a benign thyroid nodule (not recorded which). Some clones in this sample may be carry-over from other donors' samples. The CDR3 runs from the conserved cysteine through the conserved F or W. The D gene is left open where the match is weak. Size is omitted from some rows. Given values are once, few, many or a class for expanded clones.

clone_size j_call d_call v_call cdr3_nt cdr3_aa
many TRBJ1-2 TRBD1 TRBV20-1 TGCAGTGCCCCCGGACAGGGGAGGATTGGCTACACCTTC CSAPGQGRIGYTF
few TRBJ1-1 . TRBV5-1 TGCGCCAGCAGGTTGGTCAGTGGGACTGAAGCCTTCTTT CASRLVSGTEAFF
many TRBJ2-3 . TRBV7-2 TGTGCCAGCAGCTTACAATCTAGCACAGATACGCAGTATTTT CASSLQSSTDTQYF
few TRBJ2-2 . TRBV12-3/TRBV12-4 TGTGCCAGCAGTTTAAGGGCGAGGGTTGGAAGGGAGCTGTTTTTT CASSLRARVGRELFF
. TRBJ2-7 TRBD1 TRBV20-1 TGCAGTGCAAAAGGGACAGGCGGATACTACGAGCAGTACTTC CSAKGTGGYYEQYF
few TRBJ2-2 . TRBV2 TGTGCCAGCAGCCCGCCCTTGTGGACCGGGGAGCTGTTTTTT CASSPPLWTGELFF
medium-sized TRBJ2-1 . TRBV6-1 TGTGCCAGCACTCCAAGAGGCTACAATGAGCAGTTCTTC CASTPRGYNEQFF
many TRBJ1-3 . TRBV7-9 TGTGCCAGCAGCTTAGCGATAGAGGGAAACACCATATATTTT CASSLAIEGNTIYF
. TRBJ1-2 . TRBV5-1 TGCGCCAGCAGCTCCGGAGGGGACGGGCCATATGGCTACACCTTC CASSSGGDGPYGYTF
few TRBJ2-1 . TRBV28 TGTGCCAGCTTTAGAGACGGGTACAATGAGCAGTTCTTC CASFRDGYNEQFF